The subject of this entry is one T cell receptor (beta chain). There is no known antigen for this receptor. No base quality values were provided; no much bigger clone lies one nucleotide off. The cysteine opens and the phenylalanine closes a CDR3 of 15 amino acids. Only the CDR3 portion is preserved as DNA: 45 bases, with reading frame beginning at the first base. CDR1 is given as SGDLS and CDR2 as YYNGEE, both from the germline V gene. The V and J ends are trimmed by 4 bases and 4 bases, leaving 17 bases between them. The sample originates from a study of PD-1 blockade in classical Hodgkin lymphoma (dated by TCRdb to the early 2020s). For context, the study as a whole: Nivolumab dosing was 3 mg/kg intravenously every 2 weeks, continuing until either disease progression or unacceptable toxicity. To define a peripheral blood immune signature of response to PD-1 blockade in classical Hodgkin lymphoma, the study combined TCR beta sequencing with CyTOF.

The full study reports these points: Baseline TCR diversity was reported to be lower in newly diagnosed patients than in healthy donors, and even lower in relapsed/refractory patients. The study covered only a single clinical trial cohort, and the causes of the repertoire differences, possibly disease activity or prior therapy, were still not defined. Patients starting nivolumab less than 1 year after ASCT had lower diversity and were excluded from later analyses to avoid confounding by immune reconstitution. Trial patients achieving complete response had baseline diversity similar to newly diagnosed patients, whereas partial responders and progressors had significantly lower diversity. CD4+ but not CD8+ TCR diversity rose significantly by C4D1 (p=0.0027 vs p=0.16), most apparent in complete responders (p=0.02).

The time point tag for this specimen amounts to: cycle 2 day 1 (C2D1) of nivolumab. Relapse after autologous stem cell transplantation had occurred in all trial patients, and cohorts A, B and C were distinguished by prior brentuximab vedotin exposure. The trial cohort comprised 56 patients with relapsed/refractory classical Hodgkin lymphoma whose best overall responses were complete response, partial response or progressive disease. In the multi-cohort phase II CheckMate 205 trial, trial patients received single-agent nivolumab. An independent review committee assessed best overall response by applying the 2007 International Working Group response criteria. Trial PBMCs were collected immediately before nivolumab initiation (C1D1) and during therapy at cycle 2 day 1 and cycle 4 day 1. Peripheral blood was collected in 8 mL Vacutainer Cell Preparation Tubes, from which PBMCs were isolated by centrifugation and then cryopreserved.

The Qiagen DNeasy kit was used to extract genomic DNA both from unsorted PBMCs and from the negatively selected CD4+ and CD8+ fractions. TCR beta CDR3 regions were amplified by immunoSEQ multiplex PCR using primers annealing to V and J segments. A synthetic immune receptor repertoire was used to minimize amplification bias, and any residual bias was removed computationally once sequencing was done. Under the source paper's analysis protocol: Custom Python scripts were used to quantify repertoire diversity as the Shannon entropy index. Unsorted, CD4+ and CD8+ repertoires were analyzed separately, except for combined analyses in which CD4+ and CD8+ sequences were merged in silico. Clonal expansion was defined as at least a 2-fold frequency increase after treatment relative to C1D1, with a pseudocount of 0.5 for undetected baseline clones. Singleton clones were defined as clones with 0 or 1 copy at C1D1, and non-singleton clones were defined as clones with 2 or more copies. Clones expanded in unsorted samples were assigned a CD4+, CD8+ or unknown annotation through matching of protein sequences in sorted samples from the same patient. Wilcoxon tests were applied to paired samples to test diversity changes from C1D1 to C4D1. TCRdb retrieved this table from immuneACCESS and kept in-frame rearrangements only. Not all clones are present; in checked studies, unresolved V genes account for under half, and no reason is known for the remainder. V, J and clone size reflect that table, while D and trimming were determined from the DNA. For this sample there are 46,000 or so clones; around three quarters appear just once. The ten largest make up around 22% of the sample.

This receptor was taken from a human donor with classical Hodgkin lymphoma. The rearrangement joined TRBV9 to TRBJ2-5; the D gene is tentatively TRBD1 or TRBD2, each matching 5 bases. The source material was peripheral blood mononuclear cells (PBMCs), sampled before the second cycle of nivolumab. The sequenced DNA is TGTGCCAGCAGCCCTAGTGTAGGGACGGTAGAGACCCAGTACTTC. Translated, it reads CASSPSVGTVETQYF.